One and the same sample provided the 20 T cell receptor beta chains below, sequenced in a study of T-cell reconstitution after alpha-beta-depleted transplantation in children. Library preparation (for TCRbeta) was performed with unique molecular identifiers. MiXCR was run by TCRdb on the PCR reads, yielding one entry per CDR3 protein. The sample contains more than 300,000 distinct CDR3 sequences, about 17% of which appear only once. The starting material was PBMCs, mostly from graft donor cells, obtained 360 days after TCRalphabeta/CD19-depleted stem cell transplant. Receptor source: a male patient between 2 and 10 years old who had a stem cell transplant for acute lymphoblastic leukemia, so the T cells may come from the graft donor.

The chain combines TRBV4-3 with TRBJ2-7; TRBD2 matches at 9 bases. Germline loops: CDR1 LGHNA, CDR2 YSLEER. CDR3 length: 17 residues. V was pared by 2 bases and J by 7 bases, with 15 bases of the junction left unmatched. The CDR3 DNA sequence: TGCGCCAGCAGCCAATGGCATTCGGCGGGAGGGCCGGGAGAGCAGTACTTC. It is translated as CASSQWHSAGGPGEQYF.

The J gene is TRBJ2-7, the V gene TRBV28; the match to TRBD1 covers 9 bases. The CDR3 spans 15 residues. The germline CDR1 and CDR2 sequences are MDHEN and SYDVKM. V lost 6 bases and J lost 4; bases outside the gene matches: 10. The CDR3 sequence is CASSQGGQGGYEQYF. CDR3 nucleotides: TGTGCCAGCAGCCAAGGGGGACAGGGCGGGTACGAGCAGTACTTC.

This clonotype was seen ten or more times. CDR3 coding DNA: TGTGCCAGCCCCTGGGCTGGACAGGTAATCCACGAGCAGTACTTC. The encoded protein is CASPWAGQVIHEQYF. J is TRBJ2-7 and V is TRBV7-2; 7 bases line up with TRBD1. The CDR3 length is 15 residues. V dropped 8 bases and J dropped 5; count of bases not matched to a gene: 15. Germline CDR1 and CDR2: SGHTA and FQGNSA.

At least ten counts were recorded for this clonotype. V is TRBV12-3 or TRBV12-4 and J is TRBJ2-5, with D unresolved. CDR3 length: 14 residues. Trimming took off 0 bases at V and 3 bases at J, with 8 bases between the two ends. CDR3 nucleotide sequence: TGTGCCAGCAGTTTAGCGCCGGGCGAAGAGACCCAGTACTTC. Protein sequence: CASSLAPGEETQYF.

J is TRBJ2-5 and V is TRBV7-2; 8 bases map to TRBD2. Germline values: CDR1 SGHTA, CDR2 FQGNSA. V lost 4 bases to trimming and J lost 2 bases; unmatched junction nucleotides: 6. This CDR3 spans 15 amino acids. As DNA, the CDR3 is TGTGCCAGCAGCTCGGGACTAGGCAGTCAAGAGACCCAGTACTTC. Amino acid sequence: CASSSGLGSQETQYF.

The table lists this clonotype with a few counts. The chain couples TRBV6-1 to TRBJ2-1, with TRBD2 matching 13 bases. J gave up 8 bases and V 6 bases, and 7 bases lay outside the gene matches. The CDR3 totals 15 residues. Germline lookup yields CDR1 MNHNS and CDR2 SASEGT. CDR3 region: CASSPGLAGTDEQFF. In nucleotides, the CDR3 is TGTGCCAGCAGCCCGGGACTAGCGGGAACCGATGAGCAGTTCTTC.

This clonotype was seen only a few times. The rearrangement links TRBV30 to TRBJ2-7; tentatively, D is TRBD1 (6 bases). Looked up from germline, CDR1 is GTSNPN and CDR2 is SVGIG (reference sequence). The CDR3 is 13 amino acids. V lost 0 bases, J lost 2 bases, and 8 bases lay in between. The DNA for the CDR3 is TGTGCCTGGAGTGTGGACAGTACCTACGAGCAGTACTTC. It encodes CAWSVDSTYEQYF.

The V and J genes are TRBV6-2 or TRBV6-3 and TRBJ2-5, with 7 bases lining up with TRBD2. The CDR3 has 12 residues. V lost 6 bases to trimming and J lost 5 bases; unmatched junction nucleotides: 3. Germline CDR1 and CDR2: MNHEY and SVGEGT. CDR3 nucleotide sequence: TGTGCCAGCAGCGCGGGGGAGGAGACCCAGTACTTC. Protein product: CASSAGEETQYF.

CDR3 in amino acids: CAISEEGLGGYEQYF. CDR3 in DNA: TGTGCCATCAGTGAGGAAGGGCTGGGAGGGTACGAGCAGTACTTC. The rearrangement links TRBV10-3 to TRBJ2-7, with 7 bases lining up with TRBD2. This CDR3 comprises 15 residues. Germline CDR1 reads ENHRY; CDR2 reads SYGVKD. Trimming removed 2 bases from V and 4 bases from J; junction bases left unmatched: 8.

CDR3 coding DNA: TGCGCCAGCAGCCACTTTACAGGGTACGAGCAGTACTTC. Encoded protein: CASSHFTGYEQYF. The J gene is TRBJ2-7, the V gene TRBV4-3; TRBD1 might be the D (6 bases). V lost 3 bases to trimming and J lost 4 bases, with 10 bases between them. The CDR3 is 13 amino acids. CDR1 is LGHNA and CDR2 is YSLEER in the germline V gene.

The chain uses TRBV9 and TRBJ1-3; no firm D call. CDR3 length: 13 amino acids. CDR1 is SGDLS and CDR2 is YYNGEE in the germline V gene. V was cut by 0 bases and J by 4 bases, with 5 bases left in between. The CDR3 sequence: CASSVGPGNTIYF. The CDR3 DNA is TGTGCCAGCAGCGTAGGCCCAGGAAACACCATATATTTT.

V and J are TRBV28 and TRBJ2-1; D call uncertain. V gave up 5 bases and J gave up 7 bases, with 9 bases separating them. Germline-derived CDR1 and CDR2 are MDHEN and SYDVKM. CDR3 size: 12 residues. The DNA of the CDR3 is TGTGCCAGCAGTCGAAGAAGGAATGAGCAGTTCTTC. Translated, it gives CASSRRRNEQFF.

The chain links TRBV12-3 or TRBV12-4 to TRBJ1-4; D might be TRBD1 (5 bases). Trimming took off 6 bases at V and 7 bases at J, with 15 bases between the two ends. This CDR3 is built from 14 residues. The CDR3 DNA sequence: TGTGCCAGCAGCCCGGGCCTTAGGGGTGAAAAACTGTTTTTT. This gives the protein CASSPGLRGEKLFF.

This clonotype was seen at least ten times. The chain employs TRBV7-9 and TRBJ1-4; D is uncertain. The V and J ends lost 1 base and 8 bases respectively, with 14 bases between them. The CDR3 consists of 15 residues. The germline V gene has CDR1 SEHNR and CDR2 FQNEAQ (reference sequence). CDR3 region: CASSLGGSKWEKLFF. CDR3 sequence (DNA): TGTGCCAGCAGCTTAGGAGGCAGTAAGTGGGAAAAACTGTTTTTT.

Ten or more counts support this clonotype. V and J are TRBV4-2 and TRBJ2-2, with 7 bases fitting TRBD2. The V and J ends lost 0 bases and 5 bases, in that order; junction bases with no gene match: 9. Germline loops: CDR1 LGHNA, CDR2 YNFKEQ. This CDR3 contains 17 residues. CDR3 sequence: CASSQEGFGRRTGELFF. CDR3 DNA sequence: TGTGCCAGCAGCCAAGAGGGTTTCGGGAGGAGGACCGGGGAGCTGTTTTTT.

This clonotype was recorded a few times. The gene calls are TRBV12-3 or TRBV12-4 and TRBJ1-2; D perhaps matches TRBD1 (5 bases). V lost 1 base and J lost 2, with 14 bases in between. The CDR3 is 16 residues long. CDR3 sequence (DNA): TGTGCCAGCAGTTTAGAACAGAGTAGGGACAACTATGGCTACACCTTC. Its translation: CASSLEQSRDNYGYTF.

The chain joins TRBV5-1 to TRBJ2-1; D not resolved. Trimming pared 0 bases from V and 2 bases from J, leaving 9 bases between. CDR1 and CDR2 (germline): SGHRS, YFSETQ. The CDR3 is 15 amino acids. CDR3 sequence: CASSLAATTYNEQFF. The CDR3 DNA is TGCGCCAGCAGCTTGGCTGCGACCACCTACAATGAGCAGTTCTTC.

This clonotype was observed a handful of times. The J gene is TRBJ1-1, the V gene TRBV9; possibly TRBD1 for D (5 bases). Germline V CDR1 and CDR2: SGDLS, YYNGEE. The V and J ends lost 0 bases and 1 base respectively, with 16 bases between them. CDR3 length equals 17 residues. The CDR3 spells CASSVGGWDPRNTEAFF. CDR3 coding DNA: TGTGCCAGCAGCGTAGGAGGGTGGGACCCTCGGAACACTGAAGCTTTCTTT.

There are many counts of this clonotype. This chain connects TRBV4-1 to TRBJ2-1; tentatively, D is TRBD2 (6 bases). Trimming took 4 bases from V and 9 from J, leaving 13 bases between them. This CDR3 spans 13 amino acids. Germline lookup yields CDR1 MGHRA and CDR2 YSYEKL. The CDR3 nucleotides are TGCGCCAGCAGCCTCGGGCGGGACTTTGAGCAGTTCTTC. It encodes CASSLGRDFEQFF.

This clonotype occurred a few times. The chain links TRBV4-1 to TRBJ2-1; tentatively, D is TRBD1 or TRBD2 (5 bases each). The CDR3 loop spans 17 amino acids. The germline CDR1 and CDR2 sequences are MGHRA and YSYEKL. Deletions cut 1 base from V and 0 bases from J, with 13 bases between. In DNA, the CDR3 is TGCGCCAGCAGCCAAGTGTTTGGGGGAAGCTCCTACAATGAGCAGTTCTTC. Encoded protein: CASSQVFGGSSYNEQFF.